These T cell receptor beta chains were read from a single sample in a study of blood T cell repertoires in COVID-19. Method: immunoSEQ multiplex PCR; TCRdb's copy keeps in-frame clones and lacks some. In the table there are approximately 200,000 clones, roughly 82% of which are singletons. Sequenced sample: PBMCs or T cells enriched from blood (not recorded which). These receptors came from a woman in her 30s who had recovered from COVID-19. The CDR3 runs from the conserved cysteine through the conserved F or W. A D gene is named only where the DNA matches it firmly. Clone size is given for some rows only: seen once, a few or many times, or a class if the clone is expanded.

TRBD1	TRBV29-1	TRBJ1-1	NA	TGCAGCGTTGAAGATATTCGCCGAAGGACAGGGGGTCAGTGGAACACTGAAGCTTTCTTT	CSVEDIRRRTGGQWNTEAFF
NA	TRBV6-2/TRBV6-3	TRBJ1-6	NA	TGTGCCAGCAGTAAAAAGACAGGCCTCTATAATTCACCCCTCCACTTT	CASSKKTGLYNSPLHF
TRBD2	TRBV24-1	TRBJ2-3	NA	TGTGCCACCAGTGATTTGTCGGCGGGAGTTTCAGATACGCAGTATTTT	CATSDLSAGVSDTQYF
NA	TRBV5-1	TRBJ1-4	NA	TGCGCCAGCAGCTTGGAAGGGGTGGATGAAAAACTGTTTTTT	CASSLEGVDEKLFF
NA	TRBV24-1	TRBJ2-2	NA	TGTGCCACCAGTGATCCAGCGAACACCGGGGAGCTGTTTTTT	CATSDPANTGELFF
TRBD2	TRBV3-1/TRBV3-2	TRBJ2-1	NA	TGTGCCAGCAGCCATAAGACTAGCCTATATAACAATGAGCAGTTCTTC	CASSHKTSLYNNEQFF
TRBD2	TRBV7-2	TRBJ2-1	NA	TGTGCCAGCAGCTTAGTTACTAGCGGGAGGAATGAGCAGTTCTTC	CASSLVTSGRNEQFF
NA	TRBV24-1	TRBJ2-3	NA	TGTGCCACCAGTGATTCCTTCCCCACTCTGCAGTATTTT	CATSDSFPTLQYF
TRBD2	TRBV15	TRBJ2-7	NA	TGTGCCACCAGCAGAAGGCTAGCGGAAACGACCTACGAGCAGTACTTC	CATSRRLAETTYEQYF
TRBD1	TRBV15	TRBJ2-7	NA	TGTGCCACCAGCAGAGATGGAGGACAGGGGAGCTACGAGCAGTACTTC	CATSRDGGQGSYEQYF
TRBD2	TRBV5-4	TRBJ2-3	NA	TGTGCCAGCAGCTTGGAACTAGCGGGAGCAACAGATACGCAGTATTTT	CASSLELAGATDTQYF
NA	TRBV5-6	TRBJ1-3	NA	TGTGCCAGCAGCTTCCTGGGCGGGGAGACTGGAAACACCATATATTTT	CASSFLGGETGNTIYF
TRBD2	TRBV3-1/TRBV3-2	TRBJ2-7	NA	TGTGCCAGCAGCCAAATGGGGACTAGCGGATCCTACGAGCAGTACTTC	CASSQMGTSGSYEQYF
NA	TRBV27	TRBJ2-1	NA	TGTGCCAGCAGTTTGGCAGTTGGGCACAATGAGCAGTTCTTC	CASSLAVGHNEQFF
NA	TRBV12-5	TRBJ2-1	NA	TGTGCTAGTGGTTTATCCCGTGAGCAGTTCTTC	CASGLSREQFF
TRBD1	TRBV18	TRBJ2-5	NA	TGTGCCAGCTCACCACCGGAGGGATCAACAGGGGGAGGCCAAGAGACCCAGTACTTC	CASSPPEGSTGGGQETQYF
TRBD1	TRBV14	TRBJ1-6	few	TGTGCCAGCAGCCAAGAGGGGACAGGGGATTCACCCCTCCACTTT	CASSQEGTGDSPLHF
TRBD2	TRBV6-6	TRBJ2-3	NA	TGTGCCAGCAGTCCGAGGACTAGCGGGAGCGGCGCAGATACGCAGTATTTT	CASSPRTSGSGADTQYF
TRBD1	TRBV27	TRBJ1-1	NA	TGTGCCAGCCGCCCCACCGGACAGGGGGCTAGTGAAGCTTTCTTT	CASRPTGQGASEAFF
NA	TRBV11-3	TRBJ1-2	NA	TGTGCCAGCAGCTTCGACAACTACTATGGCTACACCTTC	CASSFDNYYGYTF
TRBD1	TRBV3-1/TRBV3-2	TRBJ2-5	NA	TGTGCCAGCAGCCAGGACCGGGGACAGGGTAGAGAGACCCAGTACTTC	CASSQDRGQGRETQYF
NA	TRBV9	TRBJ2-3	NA	TGTGCCAGCAGCGGGACAGGGAGGGGCACAGATACGCAGTATTTT	CASSGTGRGTDTQYF
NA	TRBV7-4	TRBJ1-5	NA	TGTGCCAGCAGCTCACGGACAGTCAATCAGCCCCAGCATTTT	CASSSRTVNQPQHF
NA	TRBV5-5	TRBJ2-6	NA	TGTGCCAGCAGCTTGGGTCAGTCTGGGGCCAACGTCCTGACTTTC	CASSLGQSGANVLTF
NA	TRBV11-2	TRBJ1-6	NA	TGTGCCAGCAGCTTCGGACAGCATAATTCACCCCTCCACTTT	CASSFGQHNSPLHF
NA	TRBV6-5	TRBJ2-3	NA	TGTGCCACTGTCAAGGGGGAGTCAGATACGCAGTATTTT	CATVKGESDTQYF
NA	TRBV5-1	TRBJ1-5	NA	TGCGCCAGCAGCTTGGTAGCCGGTAACAATCAGCCCCAGCATTTT	CASSLVAGNNQPQHF
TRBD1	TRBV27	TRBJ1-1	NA	TGTGCCAGTAAGTTTTCGACAGGGCGGACTGAAGCTTTCTTT	CASKFSTGRTEAFF
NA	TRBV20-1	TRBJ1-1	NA	TGCAGTGCTAGTCGTCGCGGGAGGGGAGTATCAGCTTTCTTT	CSASRRGRGVSAFF
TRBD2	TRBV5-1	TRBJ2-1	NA	TGCGCCAGCAGGAAGAGTACCGGGACTAGCGGGAGGATAAATGAGCAGTTCTTC	CASRKSTGTSGRINEQFF
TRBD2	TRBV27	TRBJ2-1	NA	TGTGCCAGCAGTGGGGGACTAGCGGGGGTGGGGCCCTACAATGAGCAGTTCTTC	CASSGGLAGVGPYNEQFF
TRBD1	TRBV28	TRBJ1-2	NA	TGTGCCAGCAGTTTCTTATTTGGCCAGGGGGCACGTGGCTACACCTTC	CASSFLFGQGARGYTF
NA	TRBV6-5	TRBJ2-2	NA	TGTGCCAGCAGTTACTCTGCAGTGAACACCGGGGAGCTGTTTTTT	CASSYSAVNTGELFF
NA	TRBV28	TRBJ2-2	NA	TGTGCCAGCAGGAGGGTTGAGGAAAACACCGGGGAGCTGTTTTTT	CASRRVEENTGELFF
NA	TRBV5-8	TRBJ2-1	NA	TGTGCCAGCAGCTCGGGACTGCAACCCTACAATGAGCAGTTCTTC	CASSSGLQPYNEQFF
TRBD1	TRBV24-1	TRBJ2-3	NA	TGTGCCACCAGGGGTGGACAGGGTAAAGATACGCAGTATTTT	CATRGGQGKDTQYF
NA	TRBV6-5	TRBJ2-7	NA	TGTGCCAGCAGTCCGGCCGGGGGGCTAACCTACGAGCAGTACTTC	CASSPAGGLTYEQYF
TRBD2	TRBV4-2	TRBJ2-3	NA	TGTGCCAGCAGCCAAAGTTTAGCGGGAGGGGCAGATACGCAGTATTTT	CASSQSLAGGADTQYF
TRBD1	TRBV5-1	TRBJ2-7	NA	TGCGCCAGCAGCTTGGGTAGGGACAGGGGCTACGAGCAGTACTTC	CASSLGRDRGYEQYF
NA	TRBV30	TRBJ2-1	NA	TGTGCCTGGAGTGTACTGCTCTACAATGAGCAGTTCTTC	CAWSVLLYNEQFF
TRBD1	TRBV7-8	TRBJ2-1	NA	TGTGCCAGCAGTCGAGCCGGGACAGGTTCCCTGAAGGAGCAGTTCTTC	CASSRAGTGSLKEQFF
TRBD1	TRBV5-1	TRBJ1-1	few	TGCGCCAGCACCCCAGACAGGGCTCAAAGAGCTTTCTTT	CASTPDRAQRAFF
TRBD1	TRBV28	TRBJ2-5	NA	TGTGCCAGCAGTATTCCGGACAGGGGAGAAGAGACCCAGTACTTC	CASSIPDRGEETQYF
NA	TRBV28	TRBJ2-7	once	TGTGCCAGCAGTATTAGGGGCTACGAGCAGTACTTC	CASSIRGYEQYF
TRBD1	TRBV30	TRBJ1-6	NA	TGTGCCTGGCGTGGTGGGACAGGGCGTAATTCACCCCTCCACTTT	CAWRGGTGRNSPLHF
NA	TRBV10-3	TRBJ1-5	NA	TGTGCCATCAGCGCAGGATCGAGCAATCAGCCCCAGCATTTT	CAISAGSSNQPQHF
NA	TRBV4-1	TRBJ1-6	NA	TGCGCCAGCAGCCAAGTCCGGGGGAACTCACCCCTCCACTTT	CASSQVRGNSPLHF
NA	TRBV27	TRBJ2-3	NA	TGTGCCAGCAGTTCTGGGAACCAAGGGGGTGCAGATACGCAGTATTTT	CASSSGNQGGADTQYF
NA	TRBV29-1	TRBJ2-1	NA	TGCAGCGTCGCTGCGAACAATGAGCAGTTCTTC	CSVAANNEQFF
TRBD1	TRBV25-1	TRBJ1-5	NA	TGTGCCAGCAGTCCGGGACAGGGGGAAAAAGTTGGTCAGCCCCAGCATTTT	CASSPGQGEKVGQPQHF
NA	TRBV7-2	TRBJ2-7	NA	TGTGCCAGCAGCTTAGCCCCCGGGGGCGAGCAGTACTTC	CASSLAPGGEQYF
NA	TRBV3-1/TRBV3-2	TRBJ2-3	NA	TGTGCCAGCAGCCAGCTAGGAGGGTTTTCAGATACGCAGTATTTT	CASSQLGGFSDTQYF
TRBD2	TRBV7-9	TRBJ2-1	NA	TGTGCCAGCAGCTTGGGTAGCGGGGGTGAGCAGTTCTTC	CASSLGSGGEQFF